One and the same sample provided the 30 T cell receptor beta chains below, sequenced in a study of blood T cell repertoires in COVID-19. Sequencing used immunoSEQ multiplex PCR; TCRdb keeps in-frame clones, though not all of them. The profile shows 250,000 to 350,000 clones, about nine tenths of them singletons. Sequencing used peripheral blood. The receptors come from a man aged 18-30 years with active or convalescent COVID-19.

This CDR3 reads CASSLGAQETQYF. In DNA, the CDR3 is TGTGCCAGCAGCTTAGGAGCGCAAGAGACCCAGTACTTC. The V gene is TRBV11-2, the J gene TRBJ2-5; no reliable D call. The CDR3 is 13 residues long. The V gene's germline CDR1 is SGHAT and CDR2 FQNNGV. V shed 1 base and J shed 2 bases, with 5 bases lying between them.

The V and J genes are TRBV7-9 and TRBJ2-3, with 14 positions matching TRBD2. Germline V gene lookup returns CDR1 SEHNR and CDR2 FQNEAQ (reference sequence). Unmatched junction bases numbered 3, after V lost 5 bases and J lost 5 bases. The CDR3 loop spans 15 amino acids. The CDR3 here is CASSPTSGGVDTQYF. The CDR3 nucleotides read TGTGCCAGCAGCCCGACTAGCGGGGGGGTAGATACGCAGTATTTT. The whole variable domain, remainder taken from reference TRBV7-9 and TRBJ2-3, is DTGVSQNPRHKITKRGQNVTFRCDPISEHNRLYWYRQTLGQGPEFLTYFQNEAQLEKSRLLSDRFSAERPKGSFSTLEIQRTEQGDSAMYLCASSPTSGGVDTQYFGPGTRLTVL.

This chain connects TRBV7-9 to TRBJ1-1; TRBD1 aligns across 10 bases. Unmatched junction bases numbered 8, after V lost 5 bases and J lost 2 bases. The CDR3 contains 16 residues. Germline CDR1 reads SEHNR; CDR2 reads FQNEAQ (reference sequence). CDR3 bases: TGTGCCAGCAGCCCTCTGGGACAGGGGACAAACACTGAAGCTTTCTTT. Its translation is CASSPLGQGTNTEAFF.

The J gene is TRBJ2-7, the V gene TRBV5-5; weak D call: TRBD1 (5 bases). CDR1 and CDR2 from the germline V gene are SGHKS and YYEKEE (reference sequence). The CDR3 extends over 12 amino acids. V was cut by 4 bases and J by 4 bases, with 9 bases left in between. The CDR3 DNA is TGTGCCAGCAGCAAGACAGATTACGAGCAGTACTTC. Amino acid sequence: CASSKTDYEQYF.

The chain has TRBV27 and TRBJ2-7, with no clear D. Per the germline V gene, CDR1 is MNHEY and CDR2 is SMNVEV (reference sequence). This CDR3 region has 14 residues. V shed 0 bases and J shed 0 bases, with 6 bases lying between them. The CDR3 sequence: CASSLSLLSYEQYF. CDR3 sequence (DNA): TGTGCCAGCAGTTTATCTCTACTCTCCTACGAGCAGTACTTC.

The chain employs TRBV19 and TRBJ1-1; maybe TRBD1 (5 bases). This CDR3 comprises 16 residues. Germline CDR1 reads LNHDA; CDR2 reads SQIVND (reference sequence). CDR3 in DNA: TGTGCTTCCTCTGGGGGGATCCGAAGGGAGAACACTGAAGCTTTCTTT. Its translation is CASSGGIRRENTEAFF.

In its sample, this clone was seen many times. The chain joins TRBV15 to TRBJ2-7; the match to TRBD2 covers 8 bases. Germline loops: CDR1 LNHNV, CDR2 YYDKDF (reference sequence). V was pared by 0 bases and J by 6 bases, with 13 bases of the junction left unmatched. This CDR3 has 17 residues. CDR3 in DNA: TGTGCCACCAGCAGAGATTCCCTGGGAGCGGGAGTCTCCGAGCAGTACTTC. Amino acids: CATSRDSLGAGVSEQYF.

The J gene is TRBJ2-1, the V gene TRBV6-2 or TRBV6-3, with 8 bases that match TRBD1. Germline V CDR1 and CDR2: MNHEY, SVGEGT. V gave up 2 bases and J gave up 2 bases; unmatched junction bases: 2. This CDR3 spans 15 amino acids. CDR3 sequence (DNA): TGTGCCAGCAGTTACCGGGACAGGCCCTACAATGAGCAGTTCTTC. Translating it yields CASSYRDRPYNEQFF.

The chain uses TRBV19 and TRBJ1-2, with unresolved D. Trimming cost V 2 bases and J 0 bases, with 13 bases left between them. The germline gives CDR1 LNHDA, CDR2 SQIVND (reference sequence). This CDR3 spans 16 amino acids. CDR3 DNA sequence: TGTGCCAGTAGTATATCTGGGCCTAACACTAACTATGGCTACACCTTC. It yields the protein CASSISGPNTNYGYTF.

The rearrangement links TRBV5-1 to TRBJ2-3, with TRBD2 identical over 7 bases. Germline V gene sequence: CDR1 SGHRS, CDR2 YFSETQ. The junction had 9 bases not matched to a gene; V was cut back by 0 bases and J by 5 bases. This CDR3 region has 16 residues. CDR3 DNA sequence: TGCGCCAGCAGCTTGGGAACTACGGGGAGGGTAGATACGCAGTATTTT. The encoded protein is CASSLGTTGRVDTQYF.

The chain has TRBV7-9 and TRBJ2-1; TRBD1 is a possible D gene (5 bases). Germline CDR1 reads SEHNR; CDR2 reads FQNEAQ (reference sequence). This CDR3 contains 15 residues. Trimming left V 7 bases short and J 1 base short, with 14 bases between. The DNA for the CDR3 is TGTGCCAGCACCGTCTTCCAGGGTTCCTACAATGAGCAGTTCTTC. Protein: CASTVFQGSYNEQFF.

This chain connects TRBV5-4 to TRBJ2-3, with D perhaps TRBD2 (5 bases). Trimming removed 0 bases at V and 0 bases at J, with 8 bases between. CDR3 length: 15 residues. The germline gives CDR1 SGHNT, CDR2 YYREEE (reference sequence). CDR3 amino acids: CASSLAGYSTDTQYF. The CDR3 DNA is TGTGCCAGCAGCTTGGCGGGGTATAGCACAGATACGCAGTATTTT.

This clone occurred once. CDR3 residues: CASSSQGGGPGELFF. Here the CDR3 DNA reads TGCGCCAGCTCCTCGCAGGGCGGTGGTCCCGGGGAGCTGTTTTTT. The rearrangement joins TRBV5-1 to TRBJ2-2; the D gene is possibly TRBD1 (5 bases). Trimming cost V 7 bases and J 6 bases, with 19 bases left between them. CDR3 length: 15 residues. The germline gives CDR1 SGHRS, CDR2 YFSETQ.

This clone was seen a few times. The chain has TRBV7-9 and TRBJ2-5; TRBD2 agrees at 7 bases. The J segment lost 2 bases and the V segment lost 7 bases, leaving 7 bases of the junction unmatched. CDR1 is SEHNR, CDR2 FQNEAQ, per germline (reference sequence). CDR3 length: 14 amino acids. Here the CDR3 reads CASTIPGGQETQYF. The CDR3 nucleotides are TGTGCCAGCACCATACCCGGGGGGCAAGAGACCCAGTACTTC.

CDR3 amino acids: CASSLISGGALDEQFF. The DNA of the CDR3 is TGTGCCAGCAGTTTAATTAGCGGGGGGGCCTTGGATGAGCAGTTCTTC. V gene TRBV27 combines with J gene TRBJ2-1; 11 nucleotides agree with TRBD2. CDR1 is MNHEY and CDR2 is SMNVEV in the germline V gene (reference sequence). V was pared by 2 bases and J by 8 bases, with 8 bases of the junction left unmatched. The CDR3 spans 16 residues.

V usage is TRBV11-2 and J usage is TRBJ2-7, with 8 bases lining up with TRBD1. Germline V gene sequence: CDR1 SGHAT, CDR2 FQNNGV. The CDR3 runs to 15 residues. Trimming removed 5 bases from V and 0 bases from J; junction bases left unmatched: 6. DNA of the CDR3: TGTGCCAGCAGCGCGGGACAGGCGACCTCCTACGAGCAGTACTTC. This gives the protein CASSAGQATSYEQYF.

This chain uses TRBV7-8 with TRBJ2-7; perhaps TRBD1 as D (5 bases). The ends were cut back, 0 bases at V and 1 base at J, with 10 bases in the middle. The germline V gene encodes CDR1 SGHVS and CDR2 FQNEAQ. The CDR3 spans 15 residues. The CDR3 region is CASSLARQGSYEQYF. The CDR3 nucleotides are TGTGCCAGCAGCTTAGCGCGGCAGGGTTCCTACGAGCAGTACTTC.

CDR3 sequence (DNA): TGTGCCAGCAGCCAAGGAAGGGGGGAGGGACCCGCCGGGGAGCTGTTTTTT. Its translation: CASSQGRGEGPAGELFF. This rearrangement joins TRBV3-1 (or the pseudogene TRBV3-2) to TRBJ2-2, with D possibly matching TRBD2 (7 bases). The V end lost 1 base, the J end lost 6 bases, and 18 bases lay between the germline ends. The CDR3 contains 17 residues. The germline gives CDR1 LGHDT, CDR2 YNNKEL (reference sequence).

The genes are TRBV6-1 and TRBJ2-1; D is unclear. The V gene lost 2 bases and the J gene lost 3 bases, with 5 bases spanning the gap. Per the germline V gene, CDR1 is MNHNS and CDR2 is SASEGT. The CDR3 extends over 13 amino acids. The CDR3 bases are TGTGCCAGCAGTGAATTCTACTACAATGAGCAGTTCTTC. The encoded protein is CASSEFYYNEQFF.

V and J are TRBV5-8 and TRBJ1-3; no clear D gene. Trimming took 2 bases from V and 0 from J, leaving 6 bases between them. The CDR3 loop spans 14 amino acids. In germline, CDR1 is SGHTS, CDR2 YDEGEE. Here the CDR3 DNA reads TGTGCCAGCAGCTTTAAATTCTCTGGAAACACCATATATTTT. Translation gives CASSFKFSGNTIYF.

The count of this clone is one. The chain recombines TRBV5-5 with TRBJ1-4, with 9 nucleotides matching TRBD1. The CDR3 totals 16 residues. The J segment lost 2 bases and the V segment lost 0 bases, leaving 2 bases of the junction unmatched. Germline V lookup: CDR1 SGHKS, CDR2 YYEKEE (reference sequence). CDR3 nucleotide sequence: TGTGCCAGCAGCTTGGAGGGACAGGGCACTAATGAAAAACTGTTTTTT. Translating it yields CASSLEGQGTNEKLFF.

V is TRBV28 and J is TRBJ2-7; TRBD2 might be the D (6 bases). The CDR3 length is 15 residues. In germline, CDR1 is MDHEN, CDR2 SYDVKM. V was shortened by 7 bases and J by 5 bases, with 21 bases between the two germline ends. As DNA, the CDR3 is TGTGCCAGCACCGGGCTTGGGGCGGGAATTCACGAGCAGTACTTC. It yields the protein CASTGLGAGIHEQYF.

This rearrangement joins TRBV25-1 to TRBJ2-1; 14 bases agree with TRBD2. CDR1 is MGHDK and CDR2 is SYGVNS in the germline V gene. V shed 2 bases, J shed 14 bases, and the junction held 5 bases outside the gene matches. The CDR3 is made up of 14 amino acids. CDR3 nucleotides: TGTGCCAGCAGTGAACGACTAGCGGGAGGGCCCGAGTTCTTC. Translating gives CASSERLAGGPEFF.

Comment on this clone: Other DNA sequences in the sample encode the same CDR3. The chain has TRBV18 and TRBJ1-5; D remains unclear. V gave up 3 bases and J gave up 2 bases, with 5 bases separating them. The germline gives CDR1 KGHSH, CDR2 LQKENI. This CDR3 is 13 amino acids long. Here the CDR3 DNA reads TGTGCCAGCTCACCCGCGGGCAATCAGCCCCAGCATTTT. This translates into CASSPAGNQPQHF.

This chain links TRBV4-1 with TRBJ1-2; D unclear. The CDR3 length is 12 residues. V was shortened by 1 base and J by 8 bases, with 8 bases between the two germline ends. Per germline, CDR1 MGHRA and CDR2 YSYEKL. As DNA, the CDR3 is TGCGCCAGCAGCCAAGTTACGGGAGGCTACACCTTC. The encoded protein is CASSQVTGGYTF.

In this sample, this clone turned up once. The rearrangement links TRBV19 to TRBJ2-7; D is possibly TRBD1 (6 bases). The CDR3 length is 16 residues. Trimming left V 1 base short and J 3 bases short, with 16 bases between. The germline V gene encodes CDR1 LNHDA and CDR2 SQIVND (reference sequence). The CDR3 reads CASSIGGPSGNYEQYF. Written as DNA, the CDR3 is TGTGCCAGTAGTATAGGGGGGCCCTCGGGCAACTACGAGCAGTACTTC. The whole variable domain, remainder taken from reference TRBV19 and TRBJ2-7, is DGGITQSPKYLFRKEGQNVTLSCEQNLNHDAMYWYRQDPGQGLRLIYYSQIVNDFQKGDIAEGYSVSREKKESFPLTVTSAQKNPTAFYLCASSIGGPSGNYEQYFGPGTRLTVT.

V usage is TRBV12-3 or TRBV12-4 and J usage is TRBJ2-5, with TRBD1 matching 7 bases. The CDR3 totals 12 residues. With 8 bases clipped from V and 4 bases from J, the junction kept 4 bases outside the gene matches. The CDR3 loop is CASCTGAETQYF. The CDR3 DNA reads TGTGCCAGCTGCACAGGGGCAGAGACCCAGTACTTC.

The J gene is TRBJ1-5, the V gene TRBV6-2 or TRBV6-3; no firm D call. Germline CDR1 reads MNHEY; CDR2 reads SVGEGT. There are 13 residues in the CDR3. V lost 5 bases and J 3 bases, leaving 8 bases between the germline ends. The CDR3 region is CASSTRDNQPQHF. CDR3 bases: TGTGCCAGCAGTACCCGAGACAATCAGCCCCAGCATTTT.

This rearrangement joins TRBV28 to TRBJ1-2; maybe TRBD1 (6 bases). The ends were cut back, 8 bases at V and 1 base at J, with 11 bases in the middle. The CDR3 is made up of 13 amino acids. Germline V gives CDR1 MDHEN, CDR2 SYDVKM. CDR3 residues: CASSQGLNYGYTF. For the CDR3, the DNA is TGTGCCAGCTCCCAGGGGCTTAACTATGGCTACACCTTC.

This clone was counted a single time. The J gene is TRBJ2-7, the V gene TRBV3-1 (or the pseudogene TRBV3-2); 8 bases are shared with TRBD1. This CDR3 is built from 14 residues. J gave up 6 bases and V 1 base, and 5 bases lay outside the gene matches. In germline, CDR1 is LGHDT, CDR2 YNNKEL (reference sequence). In nucleotides, the CDR3 is TGTGCCAGCAGCCAAGGGTCAGGGGGCGGCGAGCAGTACTTC. Its translation is CASSQGSGGGEQYF.